The rows below give T cell receptor beta chains drawn from one sample of a study of T cells expressing NK-cell markers. TCRdb re-called the 5' RACE reads; every CDR3 protein appears as one record, without DNA. Its clone listing holds some 600,000 distinct CDR3 sequences. Sequencing was performed on blood T cells: a sorted CD56 or NKG2C T cell subset, CD4+ or CD8+ T cells, or bulk PBMC T cells (not recorded which). These receptors originate from a man in his late teens or twenties in good health. The CDR3 runs from the conserved cysteine through the conserved F or W.

v_call,j_call,cdr3_aa
TRBV29-1,TRBJ1-1,CSAGGGRTGMNTEAFF
TRBV3-1,TRBJ1-2,CASSHSAQVVYGYTF
TRBV20-1,TRBJ2-1,CSARDRASGRGKIYNEQFF
TRBV5-1,TRBJ2-3,CASSPWRDSYDTQYF
TRBV9,TRBJ2-1,CASSPSNSGGEQFF
TRBV11-2,TRBJ2-1,CASSLDRHPTSEQFF
TRBV5-1,TRBJ2-1,CASSVLGTSGGGQFF
TRBV12-3/TRBV12-4,TRBJ1-2,CASTIDGSGYTF
TRBV14,TRBJ2-7,CASSPISGAKQYF
TRBV5-4,TRBJ2-1,CASSPGAGGPSEQFF
TRBV20-1,TRBJ1-4,CSARLSGTGEKKLFF
TRBV12-3/TRBV12-4,TRBJ2-4,CASSFKGKTTQAKNIQYF
TRBV6-2/TRBV6-3,TRBJ2-6,CASSYGSSGRAHSGANVLTF
TRBV15,TRBJ2-2,CATSRNGIDTGELFF
TRBV29-1,TRBJ2-3,CSVEDGGIRADTQYF
TRBV12-3/TRBV12-4,TRBJ1-4,CASGEYKEKLFF
TRBV12-3/TRBV12-4,TRBJ2-1,CASSSPGEVLAEQFF
TRBV29-1,TRBJ2-3,CSVEAGGPSQYF
TRBV12-3/TRBV12-4,TRBJ2-1,CASTPLGRGRAGQFF
TRBV4-1,TRBJ1-2,CASSQEMVGSGLVYGYTF
TRBV5-1,TRBJ2-1,CASSERAGFYNEQFF
TRBV12-3/TRBV12-4,TRBJ2-7,CASNPGGPSREQYF
TRBV7-2,TRBJ2-3,CASSLEAITDTQYF
TRBV27,TRBJ1-5,CASAGGAGIYGQPQHF
TRBV29-1,TRBJ2-3,CSVKPIAGIVPDTQYF
TRBV9,TRBJ2-1,CASSPTHTGVGDEQFF
TRBV20-1,TRBJ1-1,CSARYGAVKNTEAFF
TRBV6-5,TRBJ2-1,CASSYGQNNEQFF
TRBV10-1,TRBJ2-3,CASSEYRQDTDTQYF
TRBV9,TRBJ2-2,CASSVASPTGELFF
TRBV5-1,TRBJ2-3,CASSLAGAFPDTQYF
TRBV28,TRBJ2-1,CASSPGRLVNEQFF
TRBV6-1,TRBJ2-1,CASSPDPASYNEQFF
TRBV28,TRBJ2-5,CASSLPGTGSEETQYF
TRBV13,TRBJ2-7,CASSAQSFEQYF
TRBV20-1,TRBJ2-7,CSARDSAGSLNEQYF
TRBV12-3/TRBV12-4,TRBJ2-7,CASTATSGFYEQYF